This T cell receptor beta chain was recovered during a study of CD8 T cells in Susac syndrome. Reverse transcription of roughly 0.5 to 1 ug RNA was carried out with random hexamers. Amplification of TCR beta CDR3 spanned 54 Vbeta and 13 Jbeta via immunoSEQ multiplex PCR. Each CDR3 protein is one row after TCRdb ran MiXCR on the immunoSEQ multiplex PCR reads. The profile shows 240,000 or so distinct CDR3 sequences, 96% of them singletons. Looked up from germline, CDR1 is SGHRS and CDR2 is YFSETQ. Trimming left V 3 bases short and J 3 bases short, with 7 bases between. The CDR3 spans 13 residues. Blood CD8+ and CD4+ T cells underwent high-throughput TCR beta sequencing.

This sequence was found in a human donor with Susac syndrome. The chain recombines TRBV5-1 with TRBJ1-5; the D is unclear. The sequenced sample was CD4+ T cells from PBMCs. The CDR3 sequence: CASSYADNQPQHF. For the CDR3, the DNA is TGCGCCAGCAGCTACGCTGACAATCAGCCCCAGCATTTT.